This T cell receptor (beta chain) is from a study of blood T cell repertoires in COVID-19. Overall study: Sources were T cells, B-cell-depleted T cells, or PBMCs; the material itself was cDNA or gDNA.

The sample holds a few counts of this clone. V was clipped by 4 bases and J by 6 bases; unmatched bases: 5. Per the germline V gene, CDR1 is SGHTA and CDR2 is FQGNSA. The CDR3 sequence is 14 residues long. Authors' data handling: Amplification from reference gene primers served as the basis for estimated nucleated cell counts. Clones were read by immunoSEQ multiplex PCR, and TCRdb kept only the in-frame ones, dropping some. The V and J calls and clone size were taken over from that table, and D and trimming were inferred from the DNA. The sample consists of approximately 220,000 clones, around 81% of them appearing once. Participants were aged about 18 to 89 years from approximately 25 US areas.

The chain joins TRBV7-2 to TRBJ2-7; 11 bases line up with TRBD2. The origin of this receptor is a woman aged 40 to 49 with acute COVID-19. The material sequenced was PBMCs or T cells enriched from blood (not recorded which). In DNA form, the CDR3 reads TGTGCCAGCAGCTCTACTAGCGGGAGTGTCGAGCAGTACTTC. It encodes CASSSTSGSVEQYF.